One and the same sample provided the 20 T cell receptor beta chains below, sequenced in a study of T cell responses to AZD1222 COVID-19 vaccine. Clones were sequenced by immunoSEQ multiplex PCR, and TCRdb holds only the in-frame ones, with some missing. The data contain 150,000 to 200,000 clones, 85% to 90% of them singletons. This sample comprised peripheral blood, obtained 28 days after the second dose of the MenACWY control vaccine. These receptors all come from an adult who received the MenACWY meningococcal vaccine as a control.

This sequence joins TRBV4-1 and TRBJ2-3, with 14 bases fitting TRBD2. CDR1 MGHRA and CDR2 YSYEKL come from the germline V gene. V trimming: 3 bases; J trimming: 5 bases; junction bases outside the gene matches: 1. CDR3 length: 15 amino acids. The CDR3 bases are TGCGCCAGCAGCCAGGGACTAGCGGGGGTAGATACGCAGTATTTT. Protein product: CASSQGLAGVDTQYF.

V gene TRBV12-3 or TRBV12-4 combines with J gene TRBJ1-5; D perhaps matches TRBD1 (6 bases). V was pared by 3 bases and J by 11 bases, with 11 bases between. This CDR3 has 12 residues. The CDR3 is CASSFYREAQHF. The CDR3 DNA is TGTGCCAGCAGTTTTTACAGGGAGGCCCAGCATTTT.

The chain uses TRBV5-5 and TRBJ1-3; 7 bases fit TRBD1. J was trimmed by 3 bases and V by 3 bases; bases with no gene match: 9. From germline, CDR1 is SGHKS and CDR2 YYEKEE (reference sequence). There are 16 residues in the CDR3. The CDR3 loop is CASSWNRGVGGNTIYF. The DNA for the CDR3 is TGTGCCAGCAGCTGGAACAGGGGCGTCGGTGGAAACACCATATATTTT.

This clone was detected only a few times. Germline and junction disagree at one end, which may indicate a read error. The gene calls are TRBV4-1 and TRBJ1-3; D ambiguous. The CDR3 is 13 amino acids. Germline CDR1 and CDR2: MGHRA and YSYEKL. The CDR3 spells CASSQGYGTASLF. CDR3 nucleotide sequence: TGCGCCAGCAGCCAAGGCTACGGTACAGCGTCTCTTTTT.

This chain connects TRBV9 to TRBJ2-2; no clear D gene. The V end was cut by 0 bases, the J end by 7 bases, with 13 bases between. The CDR3 has 15 amino acids. Looked up from germline, CDR1 is SGDLS and CDR2 is YYNGEE. CDR3 DNA sequence: TGTGCCAGCAGCGTAGGTCCCGTTATATTCGGGGAGCTGTTTTTT. This codes for CASSVGPVIFGELFF.

This chain uses TRBV11-2 with TRBJ2-5; perhaps TRBD2 as D (5 bases). Germline V gene lookup returns CDR1 SGHAT and CDR2 FQNNGV. The V gene lost 2 bases and the J gene lost 5 bases, with 12 bases spanning the gap. CDR3 length equals 14 residues. CDR3 coding DNA: TGTGCCAGCAGCTTAATCGGGAAACAGGAGACCCAGTACTTC. Translation: CASSLIGKQETQYF. The full variable domain, completed using reference TRBV11-2 and TRBJ2-5, is EAGVAQSPRYKIIEKRQSVAFWCNPISGHATLYWYQQILGQGPKLLIQFQNNGVVDDSQLPKDRFSAERLKGVDSTLKIQPAKLEDSAVYLCASSLIGKQETQYFGPGTRLLVL.

V gene TRBV10-2 combines with J gene TRBJ1-1, with a weak D call TRBD1 (5 bases). Germline-derived CDR1 and CDR2 are WSHSY and SAAADI. Trimming stripped 8 bases from V and 3 bases from J, with 10 bases between. This CDR3 comprises 12 residues. The CDR3 nucleotides read TGCGCCAGCGGGGGGAAGCACACTGAAGCTTTCTTT. It codes for CASGGKHTEAFF.

V and J are TRBV5-6 and TRBJ1-1; D is unresolved. V was shortened by 0 bases and J by 1 base, with 10 bases between the two germline ends. CDR3 length: 15 amino acids. CDR1 is SGHDT and CDR2 is YYEEEE in the germline V gene. This CDR3 reads CASSLGAFPNTEAFF. CDR3 in DNA: TGTGCCAGCAGCTTGGGTGCATTCCCGAACACTGAAGCTTTCTTT. Full variable domain (missing parts from reference TRBV5-6 and TRBJ1-1): DAGVTQSPTHLIKTRGQQVTLRCSPKSGHDTVSWYQQALGQGPQFIFQYYEEEERQRGNFPDRFSGHQFPNYSSELNVNALLLGDSALYLCASSLGAFPNTEAFFGQGTRLTVV.

The chain uses TRBV10-3 and TRBJ1-1, with D unclear. The CDR3 loop spans 16 amino acids. Germline CDR1 reads ENHRY; CDR2 reads SYGVKD. V was trimmed by 4 bases and J by 0 bases, leaving 15 bases between them. The CDR3: CAISVGSPDMNTEAFF. CDR3 nucleotides: TGTGCCATCAGTGTGGGCAGTCCAGATATGAACACTGAAGCTTTCTTT.

The chain couples TRBV6-2 or TRBV6-3 to TRBJ1-5; D is perhaps TRBD1 (5 bases). V was trimmed by 2 bases and J by 4 bases, leaving 9 bases between them. The CDR3 runs to 14 residues. Germline CDR1 is MNHEY and CDR2 is SVGEGT. CDR3 in amino acids: CASSYLGGNQPQHF. The CDR3 nucleotides read TGTGCCAGCAGTTACCTGGGGGGAAATCAGCCCCAGCATTTT.

The V call is TRBV19, the J call TRBJ2-3; TRBD1 or TRBD2 may be the D gene (6 bases each). Per germline, CDR1 LNHDA and CDR2 SQIVND (reference sequence). The V gene lost 10 bases and the J gene lost 2 bases, with 13 bases spanning the gap. This CDR3 has 13 residues. CDR3 protein: CATPGGPTDTQYF. The CDR3 DNA reads TGTGCCACCCCCGGGGGCCCCACAGATACGCAGTATTTT.

V is TRBV9 and J is TRBJ2-5; 7 nucleotides line up with TRBD1. V lost 7 bases and J lost 5; bases outside the gene matches: 5. The length of the CDR3 is 12 residues. Germline V gives CDR1 SGDLS, CDR2 YYNGEE. CDR3 region: CASSKQGETQYF. CDR3 bases: TGTGCCAGCTCTAAACAGGGGGAGACCCAGTACTTC.

The chain couples TRBV19 to TRBJ2-7, with D unclear. This CDR3 spans 11 amino acids. Germline CDR1 reads LNHDA; CDR2 reads SQIVND (reference sequence). Deletions cut 3 bases from V and 5 bases from J, with 5 bases between. CDR3 residues: CASSIAHEQYF. CDR3 sequence (DNA): TGTGCCAGTAGTATTGCCCACGAGCAGTACTTC.

The genes are TRBV5-8 and TRBJ2-1; the D call may be TRBD1 or TRBD2 (5 bases each). With 4 bases removed from V and 1 base from J, the gap between germline ends came to 12 bases. The CDR3 spans 15 residues. Germline V gene data show CDR1 as SGHTS and CDR2 as YDEGEE. CDR3 in amino acids: CASSPRWGSYNEQFF. Here the CDR3 DNA reads TGTGCCAGCAGCCCTCGTTGGGGGTCCTACAATGAGCAGTTCTTC.

V usage is TRBV30 and J usage is TRBJ1-2, with D possibly TRBD1 on 5 matching bases. The CDR3 extends over 12 amino acids. Between the trimmed V and J ends, which lost 3 bases and 12 bases, there was a span of 17 bases. The germline gives CDR1 GTSNPN, CDR2 SVGIG (reference sequence). In DNA, the CDR3 is TGTGCCTGGAGCTCCGGGGCTCTGGTTAACACCTTC. This codes for CAWSSGALVNTF.

The chain links TRBV3-1 (or the pseudogene TRBV3-2) to TRBJ2-1; 10 nucleotides line up with TRBD2. J was trimmed by 10 bases and V by 2 bases; bases with no gene match: 11. This CDR3 comprises 16 residues. Germline loops: CDR1 LGHDT, CDR2 YNNKEL (reference sequence). The CDR3 is CASSQSVLAGSREQFF. CDR3 nucleotide sequence: TGTGCCAGCAGCCAATCTGTACTAGCGGGATCTCGAGAGCAGTTCTTC.

The chain employs TRBV11-2 and TRBJ2-7, with D unclear. CDR1 is SGHAT, CDR2 FQNNGV, per germline. Trimming removed 0 bases from V and 5 bases from J, with 8 bases in between. The CDR3 is 13 amino acids. The CDR3 DNA reads TGTGCCAGCAGCTTAGAGGCCAGTAACGAGCAGTACTTC. Encoded protein: CASSLEASNEQYF. The variable domain in full, with the rest retrieved from reference TRBV11-2 and TRBJ2-7, is EAGVAQSPRYKIIEKRQSVAFWCNPISGHATLYWYQQILGQGPKLLIQFQNNGVVDDSQLPKDRFSAERLKGVDSTLKIQPAKLEDSAVYLCASSLEASNEQYFGPGTRLTVT.

The chain recombines TRBV2 with TRBJ2-1, with D uncertain. In germline, CDR1 is SNHLY, CDR2 FYNNEI. The CDR3 runs to 15 residues. V shed 8 bases and J shed 0 bases, with 14 bases lying between them. The CDR3, as DNA: TGTGCCAGCCATAGGACGTTTAGCTCCTACAATGAGCAGTTCTTC. Translating gives CASHRTFSSYNEQFF. Filled out from reference TRBV2 and TRBJ2-1, the complete variable domain reads EPEVTQTPSHQVTQMGQEVILRCVPISNHLYFYWYRQILGQKVEFLVSFYNNEISEKSEIFDDQFSVERPDGSNFTLKIRSTKLEDSAMYFCASHRTFSSYNEQFFGPGTRLTVL.

The CDR3 spells CATSDLGGTGELFF. The DNA of the CDR3 is TGTGCCACCAGTGATTTAGGTGGGACCGGGGAGCTGTTTTTT. This rearrangement joins TRBV24-1 to TRBJ2-2, with D uncertain. Germline CDR1 is KGHDR and CDR2 is SFDVKD. This CDR3 has 14 amino acids. V was clipped by 1 base and J by 5 bases, with 7 bases between them.

This chain joins TRBV30 and TRBJ2-7; D is uncertain. Germline loops: CDR1 GTSNPN, CDR2 SVGIG (reference sequence). The ends were cut back, 3 bases at V and 2 bases at J, with 8 bases in the middle. CDR3 length: 12 residues. The CDR3 region is CAWRVRTYEQYF. CDR3 DNA sequence: TGTGCCTGGAGAGTCAGGACCTACGAGCAGTACTTC.